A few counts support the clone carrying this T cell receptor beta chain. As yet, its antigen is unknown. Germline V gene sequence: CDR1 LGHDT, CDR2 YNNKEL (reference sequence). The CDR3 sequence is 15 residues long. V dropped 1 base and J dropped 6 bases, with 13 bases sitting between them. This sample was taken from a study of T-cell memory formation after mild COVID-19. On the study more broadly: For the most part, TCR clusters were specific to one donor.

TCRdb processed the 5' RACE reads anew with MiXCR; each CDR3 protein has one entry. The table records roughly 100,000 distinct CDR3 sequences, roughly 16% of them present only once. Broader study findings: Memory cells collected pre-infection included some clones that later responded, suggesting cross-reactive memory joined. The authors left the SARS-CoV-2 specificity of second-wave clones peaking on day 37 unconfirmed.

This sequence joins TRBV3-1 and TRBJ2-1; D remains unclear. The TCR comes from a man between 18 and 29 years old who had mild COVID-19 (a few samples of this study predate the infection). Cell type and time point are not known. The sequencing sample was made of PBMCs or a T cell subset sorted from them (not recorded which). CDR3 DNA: TGTGCCAGCAGCCAAGGGTCTGGTTGGGGCAATGAGCAGTTCTTC. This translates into CASSQGSGWGNEQFF.